A selection of T cell receptor beta chains follows, all from one sample in a study of technical replicates of blood from a handful of donors. Sequencing used immunoSEQ multiplex PCR; TCRdb keeps in-frame clones, though not all of them. The sample carries under 95,000 clones, about 93% recorded once. Specimen: T cells isolated from PBMCs. The origin of the receptors is a human donor in good health. Each CDR3 is given with its conserved first and last residue. D genes are given only for firm matches. Clone size appears in some rows only: once, few, many, or a class for an expanded clone.

V	J	D	size	CDR3	DNA
TRBV5-1	TRBJ1-1	-	-	CASSPVHRIAAYMNTEAFF	TGCGCCAGCAGCCCGGTTCACAGGATCGCGGCTTACATGAACACTGAAGCTTTCTTT
TRBV10-3	TRBJ2-3	-	-	CAISEGESGPSTDTQYF	TGTGCCATCAGTGAAGGCGAAAGCGGACCTAGCACAGATACGCAGTATTTT
TRBV7-9	TRBJ1-1	-	-	CASSSKGGTEAFF	TGTGCCAGCAGCTCGAAGGGGGGGACTGAAGCTTTCTTT
TRBV5-1	TRBJ2-7	TRBD2	-	CASSLRTSGSYEQYF	TGCGCCAGCAGCTTGCGCACTAGCGGGAGCTACGAGCAGTACTTC
TRBV6-6	TRBJ1-2	-	-	CASSYSGGSAYGYTF	TGTGCCAGCAGTTATTCTGGCGGCAGTGCTTATGGCTACACCTTC
TRBV7-9	TRBJ1-6	TRBD1	-	CASQTGTDNSPLHF	TGTGCCAGTCAAACCGGGACAGATAATTCACCCCTCCACTTT
TRBV27	TRBJ1-1	-	-	CASSSTGWNTEAFF	TGTGCCAGCAGTTCGACAGGATGGAACACTGAAGCTTTCTTT
TRBV5-6	TRBJ1-4	-	-	CASSPWAREKLFF	TGTGCCAGCAGCCCTTGGGCCCGTGAAAAACTGTTTTTT
TRBV25-1	TRBJ2-7	TRBD1	-	CASSGQGANEQYF	TGTGCCAGCAGTGGACAGGGGGCCAACGAGCAGTACTTC
TRBV6-5	TRBJ2-7	-	once	CASSLDGDSYEQYF	TGTGCCAGCAGTTTGGACGGGGATTCCTACGAGCAGTACTTC
TRBV13	TRBJ2-3	-	-	CASSLVAGGIGDTQYF	TGTGCCAGCAGCTTAGTTGCCGGAGGAATCGGAGATACGCAGTATTTT
TRBV2	TRBJ1-6	TRBD1	-	CASSETMLGTGANSPLHF	TGTGCCAGCAGTGAAACTATGCTGGGGACAGGGGCGAATTCACCCCTCCACTTT
TRBV13	TRBJ1-2	TRBD1	-	CASSLAGGDRTYGYTF	TGTGCCAGCAGCTTAGCCGGAGGGGACAGGACCTATGGCTACACCTTC
TRBV28	TRBJ1-1	TRBD1	-	CASSPSGTENTEAFF	TGTGCCAGCAGTCCATCGGGGACAGAGAACACTGAAGCTTTCTTT
TRBV6-6	TRBJ2-7	-	-	CASSYSRPVSDEQYF	TGTGCCAGCAGTTACTCGAGGCCCGTCTCTGACGAGCAGTACTTC
TRBV2	TRBJ2-1	-	-	CASTLDNEQFF	TGTGCCAGCACGCTAGACAATGAGCAGTTCTTC
TRBV13	TRBJ2-1	TRBD2	once	CASSLSGTSGRDEQFF	TGTGCCAGCAGCTTATCAGGGACTAGCGGGAGGGATGAGCAGTTCTTC
TRBV5-1	TRBJ2-5	TRBD2	-	CASSSGTSGPETQYF	TGCGCCAGCAGCTCTGGGACTAGCGGCCCAGAGACCCAGTACTTC
TRBV7-6	TRBJ1-1	-	-	CASSNPLRGQNTEAFF	TGTGCCAGCAGCAACCCTTTGCGGGGGCAGAACACTGAAGCTTTCTTT
TRBV6-1	TRBJ1-4	TRBD1	-	CASSEALQGLREKLFF	TGTGCCAGCAGTGAAGCCTTACAGGGGTTGCGTGAAAAACTGTTTTTT
TRBV29-1	TRBJ2-3	TRBD1	-	CSGGQGADTQYF	TGCAGCGGGGGACAGGGGGCAGATACGCAGTATTTT
TRBV5-6	TRBJ2-1	TRBD2	-	CASGTSGVSSYNEQFF	TGTGCCAGCGGGACTAGCGGTGTGAGCTCCTACAATGAGCAGTTCTTC
TRBV5-1	TRBJ2-7	TRBD1	-	CASRQGTSSYEQYF	TGCGCCAGTCGACAGGGGACGAGCTCCTACGAGCAGTACTTC
TRBV5-4	TRBJ1-2	TRBD1	-	CASSGQGNYGYTF	TGTGCCAGCTCCGGACAGGGGAACTATGGCTACACCTTC
TRBV15	TRBJ1-5	-	once	CATSRRGANQPQHF	TGTGCCACCAGCAGGAGAGGTGCCAATCAGCCCCAGCATTTT
TRBV29-1	TRBJ1-2	-	-	CSVDAGQAIYGYTF	TGCAGCGTTGATGCTGGACAAGCGATCTATGGCTACACCTTC
TRBV25-1	TRBJ1-4	TRBD1	-	CASSATGQPNEKLFF	TGTGCCAGCAGCGCTACGGGACAGCCGAATGAAAAACTGTTTTTT
TRBV7-9	TRBJ2-1	TRBD1	-	CASSSTGGSYNEQFF	TGTGCCAGCAGCTCGACAGGGGGTTCCTACAATGAGCAGTTCTTC
TRBV20-1	TRBJ1-2	-	-	CSESGGNGYTF	TGCAGTGAGTCTGGGGGCAATGGCTACACCTTC
TRBV11-3	TRBJ1-2	TRBD1	-	CASSETGPGDYGYTF	TGTGCCAGCAGCGAGACAGGGCCAGGGGACTATGGCTACACCTTC
TRBV10-3	TRBJ1-5	TRBD1	-	CAISTGTGYGPQHF	TGTGCCATCAGTACCGGGACAGGGTATGGCCCCCAGCATTTT
TRBV6-4	TRBJ1-4	-	-	CASSEQAFNEKLFF	TGTGCCAGCAGTGAACAGGCGTTTAATGAAAAACTGTTTTTT
TRBV19	TRBJ1-3	TRBD1	-	CASSDRGLVDTIYF	TGTGCCAGTAGTGACAGGGGGCTAGTTGACACCATATATTTT
TRBV27	TRBJ2-1	-	-	CASSSLPLGTDSYNEQFF	TGTGCCAGCAGCTCTCTCCCCCTGGGCACCGACTCCTACAATGAGCAGTTCTTC
TRBV5-4	TRBJ2-7	-	-	CASSLAGEGIDEQYF	TGTGCCAGCAGCTTGGCAGGGGAAGGGATCGACGAGCAGTACTTC
TRBV28	TRBJ2-5	TRBD2	-	CASSPLAGAGETQYF	TGTGCCAGCAGCCCTCTAGCGGGAGCGGGAGAGACCCAGTACTTC
TRBV7-6	TRBJ1-5	-	-	CASSRQNNQPQHF	TGTGCCAGCAGCCGACAGAACAATCAGCCCCAGCATTTT
TRBV19	TRBJ2-7	-	-	CASSSGHFYEQYF	TGTGCCAGTAGTTCAGGACACTTCTACGAGCAGTACTTC
TRBV6-5	TRBJ2-7	-	-	CASVRSGSYEQYF	TGTGCCAGCGTTAGGAGTGGCTCCTACGAGCAGTACTTC
TRBV5-4	TRBJ1-2	-	-	CASGTENSNGYTF	TGTGCCAGCGGCACAGAGAATTCAAATGGCTACACCTTC
TRBV28	TRBJ1-2	TRBD1	-	CASSLWGDSRGYTF	TGTGCCAGCAGTTTATGGGGGGACAGCCGTGGCTACACCTTC